A single sample gave rise to the 14 T cell receptor beta chains below, sequenced in a study of CD8 T cells in Susac syndrome. Random-hexamer reverse transcription was applied to roughly 0.5 to 1 ug RNA. TCRdb analysed the immunoSEQ multiplex PCR reads with MiXCR anew, one entry per CDR3 protein. The data contain about 57,000 distinct CDR3 sequences, around 93% of them singletons. The sample comprised CD8+ T cells from PBMCs. Receptors were obtained from a human donor with multiple sclerosis.

In its sample, this clonotype was seen once. V gene TRBV7-9 combines with J gene TRBJ1-3; D gene ambiguous. The CDR3 consists of 12 residues. V gave up 2 bases and J gave up 8 bases, with 7 bases separating them. Germline values: CDR1 SEHNR, CDR2 FQNEAQ (reference sequence). The CDR3 DNA is TGTGCCAGCAGCTTAAAGGTGGACACCATATATTTT. It encodes CASSLKVDTIYF.

The chain couples TRBV3-1 to TRBJ1-2; D ambiguous. V lost 6 bases, J lost 7 bases, and 18 bases lay in between. CDR1 and CDR2 (germline): LGHDT, YNNKEL (reference sequence). The CDR3 sequence is 14 residues long. This CDR3 reads CASRLGGESGGYTF. As DNA, the CDR3 is TGTGCCAGCAGGCTCGGCGGGGAAAGCGGTGGCTACACCTTC.

This chain joins TRBV6-5 and TRBJ2-3; TRBD2 might be the D (5 bases). The V gene's germline CDR1 is MNHEY and CDR2 SVGAGI. The CDR3 consists of 15 residues. The V and J ends lost 0 bases and 6 bases respectively, with 13 bases between them. Written as DNA, the CDR3 is TGTGCCAGCAGTTACTCCTCCAACCCGGGGGATACGCAGTATTTT. Its protein product is CASSYSSNPGDTQYF.

The chain has TRBV11-2 and TRBJ1-2; tentatively, D is TRBD1 (5 bases). The CDR3 is made up of 13 amino acids. Germline-derived CDR1 and CDR2 are SGHAT and FQNNGV. V was pared by 6 bases and J by 6 bases, with 14 bases between. The CDR3 sequence: CASRIGPRDGYTF. CDR3 DNA: TGTGCCAGCAGAATCGGCCCCAGGGATGGCTACACCTTC.

The rearrangement links TRBV4-1 to TRBJ2-5; the D is unclear. V shed 0 bases and J shed 0 bases, with 8 bases lying between them. CDR3 size: 15 residues. Germline V CDR1 and CDR2: MGHRA, YSYEKL. The CDR3 reads CASSQEDGYQETQYF. The CDR3 nucleotides are TGCGCCAGCAGCCAAGAAGATGGGTACCAAGAGACCCAGTACTTC.

The chain uses TRBV7-3 and TRBJ2-7; D gene ambiguous. Trimming removed 8 bases from V and 0 bases from J, with 8 bases in between. CDR1 and CDR2 (germline): SGHTA, FQGTGA. The CDR3 length is 12 residues. In nucleotides, the CDR3 is TGTGCCAGCGGTGGTAACTCCTACGAGCAGTACTTC. It is translated as CASGGNSYEQYF. The whole variable domain, remainder taken from reference TRBV7-3 and TRBJ2-7, is GAGVSQTPSNKVTEKGKYVELRCDPISGHTALYWYRQSLGQGPEFLIYFQGTGAADDSGLPNDRFFAVRPEGSVSTLKIQRTERGDSAVYLCASGGNSYEQYFGPGTRLTVT.

V usage is TRBV14 and J usage is TRBJ2-1; the D gene is possibly TRBD2 (5 bases). V gave up 0 bases and J gave up 8 bases, with 14 bases separating them. The length of the CDR3 is 15 residues. Germline CDR1 reads SGHDN; CDR2 reads FVKESK. The CDR3 spells CASSQDITRIYEQFF. As DNA, the CDR3 is TGTGCCAGCAGCCAAGATATTACTAGGATCTATGAGCAGTTCTTC.

In its sample, this clonotype was seen a few times. This chain uses TRBV19 with TRBJ2-2; D unresolved. V lost 9 bases, J lost 5 bases, and 4 bases lay in between. Germline CDR1 reads LNHDA; CDR2 reads SQIVND (reference sequence). This CDR3 is 10 amino acids long. CDR3 DNA sequence: TGTGCCAGCGGTACCGGGGAGCTGTTTTTT. Protein product: CASGTGELFF. Together with reference TRBV19 and TRBJ2-2, the CDR3 gives the full variable domain: DGGITQSPKYLFRKEGQNVTLSCEQNLNHDAMYWYRQDPGQGLRLIYYSQIVNDFQKGDIAEGYSVSREKKESFPLTVTSAQKNPTAFYLCASGTGELFFGEGSRLTVL.

The chain uses TRBV16 and TRBJ1-5; possible D gene TRBD1, 5 bases. The CDR3 totals 14 residues. CDR1 KGHSY and CDR2 FQNENV come from the germline V gene. V was pared by 2 bases and J by 8 bases, with 13 bases between. This CDR3 reads CASSQMGTGKPQHF. The CDR3 DNA reads as TGTGCCAGCAGCCAAATGGGGACGGGTAAGCCCCAGCATTTT.

V usage is TRBV9 and J usage is TRBJ2-1; no reliable D call. Germline-derived CDR1 and CDR2 are SGDLS and YYNGEE. The ends were cut back, 0 bases at V and 8 bases at J, with 6 bases in the middle. The CDR3 is 12 amino acids. This CDR3 is CASSVEHDEQFF. In DNA, the CDR3 is TGTGCCAGCAGCGTAGAACATGATGAGCAGTTCTTC.

The V call is TRBV19, the J call TRBJ2-4, with TRBD1 as a possible D gene (6 bases). The germline CDR1 and CDR2 sequences are LNHDA and SQIVND (reference sequence). The CDR3 is 14 amino acids. The V end lost 9 bases, the J end lost 8 bases, and 20 bases lay between the germline ends. For the CDR3, the DNA is TGTGCCAGCAGAGATACAGGGACCCCTGACATTCAGTACTTC. As protein: CASRDTGTPDIQYF.

This sequence joins TRBV19 and TRBJ1-1, with D uncertain. V shed 3 bases and J shed 0 bases, with 11 bases lying between them. The germline V gene has CDR1 LNHDA and CDR2 SQIVND (reference sequence). The CDR3 spans 15 residues. CDR3 sequence (DNA): TGTGCCAGTAGTATTAGTGCAGTCATGAACACTGAAGCTTTCTTT. This gives the protein CASSISAVMNTEAFF.

The rearrangement uses TRBV27 and TRBJ2-7; D tentatively fits TRBD1 or TRBD2 (5 bases each). The CDR3 extends over 15 amino acids. The ends were cut back, 3 bases at V and 1 base at J, with 13 bases in the middle. Germline lookup yields CDR1 MNHEY and CDR2 SMNVEV (reference sequence). In nucleotides, the CDR3 is TGTGCCAGCAGTTTGGGGGTAGGAGCTTCCTACGAGCAGTACTTC. Its protein is CASSLGVGASYEQYF.

In this sample, this clonotype turned up a few times. The V gene is TRBV29-1, the J gene TRBJ1-2; D gene ambiguous. Per the germline V gene, CDR1 is SQVTM and CDR2 is ANQGSEA. The V end lost 4 bases, the J end lost 4 bases, and 7 bases lay between the germline ends. This CDR3 spans 11 amino acids. CDR3 DNA sequence: TGCAGCGTTGTTGGCAGCTATGGCTACACCTTC. This gives the protein CSVVGSYGYTF.